This T cell receptor (beta chain) was recovered during a study of OX40 agonist ivuxolimab in advanced cancers. On the study more broadly: It was permissible to have had prior anti-PD-1, anti-PD-L1 or anti-CTLA-4 therapy, and approximately 41% had some.

Germline assignment: CDR1 SGHVS and CDR2 FQNEAQ. The CDR3 totals 16 residues. The J segment lost 1 base and the V segment lost 2 bases, leaving 5 bases of the junction unmatched. Notes on the study in general: Relatively little clonal expansion, among the lowest observed, appeared in partial responders at 0.1-3.0 mg/kg.

The repertoire was sequenced with immunoSEQ multiplex PCR; TCRdb's copy has only in-frame clones and lacks some. The table records 100,000 or so clones, around 96% of them present only once. This clone was recorded once. Its target is unknown. The clonotype comes from an adult with an advanced solid tumor such as melanoma, head and neck, liver or kidney cancer. Sequencing used CD4+ or CD8+ T cells sorted from blood, obtained in a trial of the OX40 agonist ivuxolimab. This chain connects TRBV7-8 to TRBJ2-1; 7 positions match TRBD2. DNA of the CDR3: TGTGCCAGCAGCTTAAGAGCGGGATCGTCCTACAATGAGCAGTTCTTC. This sequence encodes CASSLRAGSSYNEQFF.